The subject of this entry is one T cell receptor (beta chain). Its antigen is as yet unknown. Profiled with immunoSEQ multiplex PCR; TCRdb holds only in-frame clones, not every one. The sample carries around 16,000 clones, approximately 71% recorded once. This sample is part of a study of cytotoxic CD8 clonotypes in ibrutinib-treated CLL. Study at large: Averaging across samples gave 255,043 productive templates and tens of thousands of productive rearrangements.

Study outcomes and limitations: Public clonotypes, an uncommon group, contracted or remained stable on treatment.

Deletions cut 4 bases from V and 5 bases from J, with 19 bases between. The CDR3 spans 15 residues. The germline gives CDR1 SGHTS, CDR2 YDEGEE. The specimen comprised PBMCs, sampled before ibrutinib treatment. The V call is TRBV5-8, the J call TRBJ2-7, with D possibly TRBD2 on 7 matching bases. The clonotype comes from a human donor with chronic lymphocytic leukemia. The CDR3 nucleotides read TGTGCCAGCAGCACTCCACAGGGAGGGTCGGACGAGCAGTACTTC. Protein product: CASSTPQGGSDEQYF.